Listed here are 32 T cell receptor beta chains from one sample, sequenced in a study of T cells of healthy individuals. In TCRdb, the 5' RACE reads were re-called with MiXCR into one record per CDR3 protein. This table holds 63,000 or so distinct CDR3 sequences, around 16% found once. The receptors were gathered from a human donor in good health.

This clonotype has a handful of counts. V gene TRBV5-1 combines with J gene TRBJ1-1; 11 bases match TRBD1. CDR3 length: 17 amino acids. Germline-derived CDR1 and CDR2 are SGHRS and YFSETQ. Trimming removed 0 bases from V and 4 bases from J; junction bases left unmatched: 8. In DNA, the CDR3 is TGCGCCAGCAGCTTGGTAACCGGGACAGGGGGGCGCACTGAAGCTTTCTTT. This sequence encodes CASSLVTGTGGRTEAFF.

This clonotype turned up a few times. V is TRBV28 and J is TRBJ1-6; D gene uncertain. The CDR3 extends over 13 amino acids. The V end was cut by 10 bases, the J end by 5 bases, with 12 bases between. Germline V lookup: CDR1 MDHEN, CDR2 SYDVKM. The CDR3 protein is CATKRDNNSPLHF. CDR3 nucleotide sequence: TGTGCCACCAAACGGGATAATAATTCACCCCTCCACTTT.

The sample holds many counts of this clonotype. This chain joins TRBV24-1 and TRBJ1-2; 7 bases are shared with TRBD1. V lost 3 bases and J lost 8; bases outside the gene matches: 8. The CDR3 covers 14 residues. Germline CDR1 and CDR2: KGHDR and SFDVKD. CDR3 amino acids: CATSDTNRGGGYTF. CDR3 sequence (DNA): TGTGCCACCAGTGATACCAACAGGGGAGGCGGCTACACCTTC.

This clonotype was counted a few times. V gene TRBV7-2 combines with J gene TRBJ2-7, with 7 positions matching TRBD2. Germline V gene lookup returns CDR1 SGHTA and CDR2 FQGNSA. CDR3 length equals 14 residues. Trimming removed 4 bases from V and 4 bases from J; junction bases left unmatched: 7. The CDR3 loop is CASSWTGTTYEQYF. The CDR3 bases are TGTGCCAGCAGCTGGACCGGGACTACGTACGAGCAGTACTTC.

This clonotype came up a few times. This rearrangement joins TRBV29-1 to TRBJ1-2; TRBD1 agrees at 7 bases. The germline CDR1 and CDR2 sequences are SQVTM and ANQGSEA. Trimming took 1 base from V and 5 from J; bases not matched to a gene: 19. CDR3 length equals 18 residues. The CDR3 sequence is CSVEGAPGQYVGLYGYTF. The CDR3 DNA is TGCAGCGTTGAAGGGGCTCCGGGACAGTATGTGGGGTTATATGGCTACACCTTC.

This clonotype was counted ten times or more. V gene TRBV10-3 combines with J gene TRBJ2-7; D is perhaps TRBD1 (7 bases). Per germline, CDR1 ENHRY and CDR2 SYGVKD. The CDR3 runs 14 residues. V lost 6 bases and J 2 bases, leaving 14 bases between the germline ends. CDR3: CAIRSGDSTYEQYF. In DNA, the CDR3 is TGTGCCATCAGGTCGGGGGACAGTACCTACGAGCAGTACTTC.

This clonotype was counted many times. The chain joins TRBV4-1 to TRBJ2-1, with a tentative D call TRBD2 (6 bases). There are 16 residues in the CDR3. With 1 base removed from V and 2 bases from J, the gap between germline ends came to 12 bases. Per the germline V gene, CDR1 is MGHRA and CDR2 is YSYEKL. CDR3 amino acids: CASSQVVGRTYNEQFF. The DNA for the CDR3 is TGCGCCAGCAGCCAAGTTGTGGGGAGGACCTACAATGAGCAGTTCTTC.

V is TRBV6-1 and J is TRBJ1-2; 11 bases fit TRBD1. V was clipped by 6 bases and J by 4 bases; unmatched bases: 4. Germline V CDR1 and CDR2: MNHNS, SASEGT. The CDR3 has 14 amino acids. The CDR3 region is CASSLDRGPYGYTF. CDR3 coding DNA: TGTGCCAGCAGCTTGGACAGGGGGCCCTATGGCTACACCTTC.

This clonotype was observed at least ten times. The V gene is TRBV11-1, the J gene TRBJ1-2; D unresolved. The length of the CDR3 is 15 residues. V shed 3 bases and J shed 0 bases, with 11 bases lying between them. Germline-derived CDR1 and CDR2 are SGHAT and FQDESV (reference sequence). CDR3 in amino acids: CASSFSDTPNYGYTF. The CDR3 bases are TGTGCCAGCAGCTTCTCGGATACTCCTAACTATGGCTACACCTTC. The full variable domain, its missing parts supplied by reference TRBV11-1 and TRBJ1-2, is EAEVAQSPRYKITEKSQAVAFWCDPISGHATLYWYRQILGQGPELLVQFQDESVVDDSQLPKDRFSAERLKGVDSTLKIQPAELGDSAMYLCASSFSDTPNYGYTFGSGTRLTVV.

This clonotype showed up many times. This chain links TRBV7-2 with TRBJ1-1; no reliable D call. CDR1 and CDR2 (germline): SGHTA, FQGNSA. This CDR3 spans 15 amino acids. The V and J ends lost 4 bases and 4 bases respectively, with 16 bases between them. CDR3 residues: CASSSTGNLITEAFF. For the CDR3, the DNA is TGTGCCAGCAGCTCCACGGGAAATCTCATCACTGAAGCTTTCTTT.

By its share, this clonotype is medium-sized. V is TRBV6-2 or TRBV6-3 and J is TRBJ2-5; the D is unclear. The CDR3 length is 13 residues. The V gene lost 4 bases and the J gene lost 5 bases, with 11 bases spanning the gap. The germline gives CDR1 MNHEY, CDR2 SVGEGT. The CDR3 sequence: CASSSLETETQYF. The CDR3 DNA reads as TGTGCCAGCAGTTCCCTAGAGACGGAGACCCAGTACTTC.

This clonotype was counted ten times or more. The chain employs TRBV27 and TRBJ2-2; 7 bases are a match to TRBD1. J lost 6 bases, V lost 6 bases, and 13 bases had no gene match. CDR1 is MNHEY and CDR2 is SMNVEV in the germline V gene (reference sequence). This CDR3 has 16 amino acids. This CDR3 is CASSLRTGRGPGELFF. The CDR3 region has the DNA TGTGCCAGCAGCCTCAGGACAGGAAGGGGACCCGGGGAGCTGTTTTTT.

CDR3 nucleotides: TGTGCCAGCAGTTCAACATGGGAAAGGGGGCGCTTTGAAAAACTGTTTTTT. Translation: CASSSTWERGRFEKLFF. This chain connects TRBV28 to TRBJ1-4; the match to TRBD1 covers 7 bases. The CDR3 runs to 17 residues. With 4 bases clipped from V and 7 bases from J, the junction kept 15 bases outside the gene matches. CDR1 is MDHEN and CDR2 is SYDVKM in the germline V gene.

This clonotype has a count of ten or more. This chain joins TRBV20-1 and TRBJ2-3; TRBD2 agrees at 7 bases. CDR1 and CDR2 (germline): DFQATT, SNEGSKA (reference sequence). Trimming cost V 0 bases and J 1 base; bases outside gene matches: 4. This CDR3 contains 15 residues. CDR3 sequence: CSARDSGSGTDTQYF. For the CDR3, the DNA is TGCAGTGCTAGAGATAGCGGGTCGGGCACAGATACGCAGTATTTT.

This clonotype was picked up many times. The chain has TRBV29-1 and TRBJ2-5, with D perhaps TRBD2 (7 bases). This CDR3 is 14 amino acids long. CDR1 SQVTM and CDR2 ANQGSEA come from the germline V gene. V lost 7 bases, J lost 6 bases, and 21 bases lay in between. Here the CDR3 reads CSARFLGGRQTQYF. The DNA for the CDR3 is TGCAGCGCACGGTTTCTCGGGGGGCGACAGACCCAGTACTTC.

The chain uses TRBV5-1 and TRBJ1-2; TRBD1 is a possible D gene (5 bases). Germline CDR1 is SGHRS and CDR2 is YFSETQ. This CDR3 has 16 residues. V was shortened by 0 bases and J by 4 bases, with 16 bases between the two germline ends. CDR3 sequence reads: CASSLGPAGSSYGYTF. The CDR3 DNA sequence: TGCGCCAGCAGCTTGGGCCCCGCAGGGTCCAGCTATGGCTACACCTTC. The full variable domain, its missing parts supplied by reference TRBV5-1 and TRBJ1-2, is KAGVTQTPRYLIKTRGQQVTLSCSPISGHRSVSWYQQTPGQGLQFLFEYFSETQRNKGNFPGRFSGRQFSNSRSEMNVSTLELGDSALYLCASSLGPAGSSYGYTFGSGTRLTVV.

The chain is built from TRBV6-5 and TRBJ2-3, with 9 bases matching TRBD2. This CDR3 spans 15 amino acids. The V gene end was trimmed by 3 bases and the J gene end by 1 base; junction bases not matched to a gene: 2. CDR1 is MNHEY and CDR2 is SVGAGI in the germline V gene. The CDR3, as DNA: TGTGCCAGCAGTTATATAGCGGGGGGCACAGATACGCAGTATTTT. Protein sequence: CASSYIAGGTDTQYF.

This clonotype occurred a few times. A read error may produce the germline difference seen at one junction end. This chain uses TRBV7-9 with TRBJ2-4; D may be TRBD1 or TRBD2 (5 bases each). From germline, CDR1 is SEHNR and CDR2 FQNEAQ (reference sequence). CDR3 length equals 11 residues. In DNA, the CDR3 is TGTGCCAGCAGCGGGGACGAGGAAAAGTGGTTC. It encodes CASSGDEEKWF.

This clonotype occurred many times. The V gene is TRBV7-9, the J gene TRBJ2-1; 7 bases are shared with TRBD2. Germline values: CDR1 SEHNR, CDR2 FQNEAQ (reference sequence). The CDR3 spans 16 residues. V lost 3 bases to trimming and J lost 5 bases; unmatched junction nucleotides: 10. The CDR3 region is CASSLKAGPAHNEQFF. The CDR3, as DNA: TGTGCCAGCAGCTTGAAAGCGGGGCCAGCCCACAATGAGCAGTTCTTC.

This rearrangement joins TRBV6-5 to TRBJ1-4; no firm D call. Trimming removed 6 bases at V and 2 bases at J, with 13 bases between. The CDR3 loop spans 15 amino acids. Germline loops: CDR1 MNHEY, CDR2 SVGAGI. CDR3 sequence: CASSRAGRTNEKLFF. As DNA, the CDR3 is TGTGCCAGCAGCCGCGCAGGCCGGACTAATGAAAAACTGTTTTTT.

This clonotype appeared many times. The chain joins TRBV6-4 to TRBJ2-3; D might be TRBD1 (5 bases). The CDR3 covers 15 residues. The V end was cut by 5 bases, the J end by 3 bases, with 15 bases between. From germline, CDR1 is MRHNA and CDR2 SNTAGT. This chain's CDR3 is CASSMQGDLTDTQYF. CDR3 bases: TGTGCCAGCAGTATGCAGGGCGACCTGACAGATACGCAGTATTTT.

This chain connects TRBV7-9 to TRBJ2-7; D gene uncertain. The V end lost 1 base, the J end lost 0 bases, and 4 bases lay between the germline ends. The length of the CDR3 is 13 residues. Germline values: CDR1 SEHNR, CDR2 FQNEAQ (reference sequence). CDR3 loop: CASSLVSSYEQYF. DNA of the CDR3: TGTGCCAGCAGCTTAGTATCCTCCTACGAGCAGTACTTC.

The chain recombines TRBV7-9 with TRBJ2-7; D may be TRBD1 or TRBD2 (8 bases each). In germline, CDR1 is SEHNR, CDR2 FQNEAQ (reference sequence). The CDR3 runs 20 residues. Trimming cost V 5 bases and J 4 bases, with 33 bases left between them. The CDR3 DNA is TGTGCCAGCAGCCGAACCCGACAGGGGAAAGGCGGGAGGATCAGTTACGAGCAGTACTTC. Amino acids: CASSRTRQGKGGRISYEQYF.

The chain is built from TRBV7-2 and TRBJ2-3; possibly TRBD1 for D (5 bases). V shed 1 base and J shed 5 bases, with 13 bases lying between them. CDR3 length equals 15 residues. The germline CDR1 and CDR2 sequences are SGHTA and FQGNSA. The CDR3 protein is CASSLGGPPGDTQYF. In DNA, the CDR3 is TGTGCCAGCAGCTTAGGGGGCCCCCCGGGAGATACGCAGTATTTT.

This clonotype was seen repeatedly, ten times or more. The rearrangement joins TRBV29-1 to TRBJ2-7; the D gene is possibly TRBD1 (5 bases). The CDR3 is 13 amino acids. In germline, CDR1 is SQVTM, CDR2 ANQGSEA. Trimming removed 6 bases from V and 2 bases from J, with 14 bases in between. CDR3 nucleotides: TGCAGCGTCCGCGACGACAGCACCTACGAGCAGTACTTC. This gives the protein CSVRDDSTYEQYF.

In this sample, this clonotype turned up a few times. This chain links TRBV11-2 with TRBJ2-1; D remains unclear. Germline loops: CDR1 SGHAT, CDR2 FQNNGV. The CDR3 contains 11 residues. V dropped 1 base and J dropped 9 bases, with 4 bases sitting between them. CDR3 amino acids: CASSLVIEQFF. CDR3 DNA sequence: TGTGCCAGCAGCTTAGTTATTGAGCAGTTCTTC.

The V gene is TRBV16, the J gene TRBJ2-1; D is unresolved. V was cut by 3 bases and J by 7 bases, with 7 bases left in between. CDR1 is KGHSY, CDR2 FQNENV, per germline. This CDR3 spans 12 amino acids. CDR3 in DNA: TGTGCCAGCAGCCAGGGTTCAAATGAGCAGTTCTTC. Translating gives CASSQGSNEQFF. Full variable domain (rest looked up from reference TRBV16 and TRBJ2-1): GEEVAQTPKHLVRGEGQKAKLYCAPIKGHSYVFWYQQVLKNEFKFLISFQNENVFDETGMPKERFSAKCLPNSPCSLEIQATKLEDSAVYFCASSQGSNEQFFGPGTRLTVL.

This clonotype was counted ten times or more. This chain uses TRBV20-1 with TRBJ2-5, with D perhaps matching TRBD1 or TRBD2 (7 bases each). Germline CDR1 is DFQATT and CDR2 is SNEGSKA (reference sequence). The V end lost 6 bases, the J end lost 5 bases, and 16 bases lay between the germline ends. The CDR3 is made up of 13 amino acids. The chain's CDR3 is CSAKRDSKETQYF. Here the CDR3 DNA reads TGCAGTGCAAAGCGGGACAGCAAGGAGACCCAGTACTTC.

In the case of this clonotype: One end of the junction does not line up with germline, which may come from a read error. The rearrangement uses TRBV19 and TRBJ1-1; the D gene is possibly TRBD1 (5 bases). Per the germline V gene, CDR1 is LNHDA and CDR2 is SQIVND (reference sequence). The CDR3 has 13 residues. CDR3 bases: TGTGCCAGTAGTAAGGTCAGGGCGCGTGAAGCTTTATTT. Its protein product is CASSKVRAREALF. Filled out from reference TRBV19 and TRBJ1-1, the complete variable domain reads DGGITQSPKYLFRKEGQNVTLSCEQNLNHDAMYWYRQDPGQGLRLIYYSQIVNDFQKGDIAEGYSVSREKKESFPLTVTSAQKNPTAFYLCASSKVRAREALFGQGTRLTVV.

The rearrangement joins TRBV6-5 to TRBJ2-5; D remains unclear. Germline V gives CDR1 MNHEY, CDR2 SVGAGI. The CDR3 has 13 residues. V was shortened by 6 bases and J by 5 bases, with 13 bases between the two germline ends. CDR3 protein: CASSPSLIETQYF. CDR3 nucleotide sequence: TGTGCCAGCAGCCCCTCCTTAATCGAGACCCAGTACTTC.

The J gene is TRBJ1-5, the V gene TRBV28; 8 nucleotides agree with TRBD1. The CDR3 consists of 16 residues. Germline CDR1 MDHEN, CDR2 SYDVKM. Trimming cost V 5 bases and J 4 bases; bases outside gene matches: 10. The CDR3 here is CASSPTGGGMNQPQHF. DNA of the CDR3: TGTGCCAGCAGTCCAACAGGGGGTGGGATGAATCAGCCCCAGCATTTT.

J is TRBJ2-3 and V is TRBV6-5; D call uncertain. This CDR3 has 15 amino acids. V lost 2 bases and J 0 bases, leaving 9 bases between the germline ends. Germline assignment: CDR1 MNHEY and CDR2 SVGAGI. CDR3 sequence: CASSYTGPSTDTQYF. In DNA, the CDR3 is TGTGCCAGCAGTTACACGGGTCCGAGCACAGATACGCAGTATTTT.